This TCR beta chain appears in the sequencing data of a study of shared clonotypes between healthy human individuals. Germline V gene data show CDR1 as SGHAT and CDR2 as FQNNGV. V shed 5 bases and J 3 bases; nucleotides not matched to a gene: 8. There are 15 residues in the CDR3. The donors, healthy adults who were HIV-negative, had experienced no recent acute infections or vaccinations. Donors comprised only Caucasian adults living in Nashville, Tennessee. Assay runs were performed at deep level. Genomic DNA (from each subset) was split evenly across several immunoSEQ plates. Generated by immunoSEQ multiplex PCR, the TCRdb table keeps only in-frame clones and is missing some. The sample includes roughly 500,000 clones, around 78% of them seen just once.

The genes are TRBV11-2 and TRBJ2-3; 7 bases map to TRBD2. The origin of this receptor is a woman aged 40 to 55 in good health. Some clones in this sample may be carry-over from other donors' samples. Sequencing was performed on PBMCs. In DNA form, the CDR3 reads TGTGCCAGCAGCCGGACTAGTTATAGTACAGATACGCAGTATTTT. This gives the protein CASSRTSYSTDTQYF.